This TCR beta chain originates from a study of patients and donors after allogeneic stem cell transplantation. TCRdb independently ran MiXCR on the RT-PCR reads; one entry per CDR3 protein. This table holds 900,000 to 1,000,000 distinct CDR3 sequences, more than 15% found once. V shed 5 bases and J 0 bases; nucleotides not matched to a gene: 10. The length of the CDR3 is 17 residues. Germline lookup yields CDR1 LNHNV and CDR2 YYDKDF (reference sequence). The chain joins TRBV15 to TRBJ2-1; 7 nucleotides line up with TRBD2. What was sequenced was blood, either unsorted or a sorted T cell fraction (not recorded which). This receptor was identified in a human donor who was either an allogeneic HSCT recipient or a stem cell or donor lymphocyte infusion donor (not recorded which). It is not recorded whose cells these are; they may come from a transplant donor. CDR3 nucleotides: TGTGCCACCAGCCGTAGCTTTGGCGGGAGCTCCTACAATGAGCAGTTCTTC. Its protein is CATSRSFGGSSYNEQFF.